This TCR beta chain came from a study of shared clonotypes between healthy human individuals. Overall study: Researchers drew samples from a couple of women and a few men aged 18 to 49.

Naive CD8 cells lacked CD45RO and underwent positive selection for CCR7, leaving out terminally differentiated effector memory CD45RA+ cells. Donors, healthy HIV-negative adults, lacked recent acute infections or vaccinations. V shed 4 bases and J 0 bases; nucleotides not matched to a gene: 9. The CDR3 has 18 amino acids. CDR1 is MNHEY, CDR2 SMNVEV, per germline (reference sequence). Assay: immunoSEQ multiplex PCR; the TCRdb copy retains only in-frame clones and omits some. The sample lists some 2,100,000 clones, 85% to 95% seen once, with 1.7% in the top ten. The sequencing input was naive CD8+ T cells from PBMCs. This clonotype originated in a man between 18 and 29 years old in good health. Some clones in this sample may be carry-over from other donors' samples. This chain uses TRBV27 with TRBJ2-7; 13 nucleotides match TRBD2. Here the CDR3 DNA reads TGTGCCAGCAGTTCATGGACTAGCGGGAGCGCTAACTCCTACGAGCAGTACTTC. Translating it yields CASSSWTSGSANSYEQYF.